Following are 6 T cell receptor beta chains from one sample sequenced in a study of CD8+ T cells in alopecia areata. RNA extraction was followed by reverse transcription into cDNA, which acted as the sequencing template. Profiling relied on immunoSEQ multiplex PCR, and the TCRdb table lists in-frame clones only, not all of them. The sample shows 150,000 to 200,000 clones, 60% of them seen only once. Treatment given: oral pan-JAK inhibitor, 5-10 mg twice daily. This specimen consisted of CD4+ T cells sorted from blood, obtained at week 24, from a patient treated with tofacitinib. The receptors were sampled from a human donor with alopecia areata.

The gene calls are TRBV5-1 and TRBJ2-1, with 9 bases matching TRBD1. V lost 4 bases to trimming and J lost 6 bases; unmatched junction nucleotides: 11. The CDR3 runs 16 residues. Germline CDR1 SGHRS, CDR2 YFSETQ. The CDR3 here is CASSPLGQGTGNEQFF. The CDR3 region has the DNA TGCGCCAGCAGCCCCCTAGGACAGGGGACAGGCAATGAGCAGTTCTTC.

The V call is TRBV7-2, the J call TRBJ2-7, with D perhaps matching TRBD2 (5 bases). Germline V gene lookup returns CDR1 SGHTA and CDR2 FQGNSA. V lost 4 bases, J lost 2 bases, and 12 bases lay in between. The CDR3 runs to 14 residues. Written as DNA, the CDR3 is TGTGCCAGCAGCTACCGCGAGGGTCCCTACGAGCAGTACTTC. This encodes CASSYREGPYEQYF. The full variable domain, its missing parts supplied by reference TRBV7-2 and TRBJ2-7, is GAGVSQSPSNKVTEKGKDVELRCDPISGHTALYWYRQSLGQGLEFLIYFQGNSAPDKSGLPSDRFSAERTGGSVSTLTIQRTQQEDSAVYLCASSYREGPYEQYFGPGTRLTVT.

The V call is TRBV30, the J call TRBJ1-4; D gene unclear. Germline values: CDR1 GTSNPN, CDR2 SVGIG (reference sequence). The CDR3 covers 12 residues. The V end lost 4 bases, the J end lost 5 bases, and 8 bases lay between the germline ends. CDR3 sequence: CAWNRANEKLFF. CDR3 DNA: TGTGCCTGGAACAGAGCAAATGAAAAACTGTTTTTT. The variable domain in full, with the rest retrieved from reference TRBV30 and TRBJ1-4, is SQTIHQWPATLVQPVGSPLSLECTVEGTSNPNLYWYRQAAGRGLQLLFYSVGIGQISSEVPQNLSASRPQDRQFILSSKKLLLSDSGFYLCAWNRANEKLFFGSGTQLSVL.

The V call is TRBV7-2, the J call TRBJ2-3; unclear D gene. CDR1 and CDR2 from the germline V gene are SGHTA and FQGNSA. CDR3 length equals 14 residues. V was trimmed by 3 bases and J by 5 bases, leaving 12 bases between them. The CDR3: CASSFGLRGDTQYF. The CDR3 bases are TGTGCCAGCAGCTTCGGGCTCCGCGGAGATACGCAGTATTTT.

V is TRBV29-1 and J is TRBJ1-1; no clear D. Per germline, CDR1 SQVTM and CDR2 ANQGSEA. The CDR3 consists of 13 residues. V lost 8 bases to trimming and J lost 1 base, with 14 bases between them. The CDR3 reads CSIAIARNTEAFF. CDR3 nucleotides: TGCAGCATAGCAATCGCACGGAACACTGAAGCTTTCTTT.

The chain recombines TRBV6-6 with TRBJ2-7, with a tentative D call TRBD2 (6 bases). V gave up 8 bases and J gave up 4 bases, with 12 bases separating them. This CDR3 has 12 residues. CDR1 and CDR2 (germline): MNHNY, SVGAGI (reference sequence). The CDR3 region has the DNA TGTGCCAGCGGTACTGCGGGGTACGAGCAGTACTTC. Protein product: CASGTAGYEQYF.